This record covers a single T cell receptor (beta chain). Its antigen is unidentified. 60 Vbeta and 13 Jbeta primers were used in PCR. Measured with immunoSEQ multiplex PCR; TCRdb has only the in-frame clones, and not every one. The table records about 130,000 clones, approximately 85% of them present only once. The CDR3 loop spans 15 amino acids. Germline V gene sequence: CDR1 LGHNT, CDR2 FRNRAP. Trimming took off 1 base at V and 6 bases at J, with 10 bases between the two ends. The sample comes from a study of cytomegalovirus exposure and HLA in healthy donors. Study information: About 79% of around 390 genotyped donors fell in the Caucasian-associated ancestry cluster. Findings of the study overall: Immune exposure information comprised only CMV serostatus.

This TCR came from a boy aged 5-17 years in good health and CMV-seronegative. Sequencing was done on a sample of PBMCs. V is TRBV12-5 and J is TRBJ1-6, with D perhaps matching TRBD1 (6 bases). CDR3 region: CASGLAGEINSPLHF. The CDR3 DNA reads TGTGCTAGTGGTTTGGCAGGGGAGATTAATTCACCCCTCCACTTT.